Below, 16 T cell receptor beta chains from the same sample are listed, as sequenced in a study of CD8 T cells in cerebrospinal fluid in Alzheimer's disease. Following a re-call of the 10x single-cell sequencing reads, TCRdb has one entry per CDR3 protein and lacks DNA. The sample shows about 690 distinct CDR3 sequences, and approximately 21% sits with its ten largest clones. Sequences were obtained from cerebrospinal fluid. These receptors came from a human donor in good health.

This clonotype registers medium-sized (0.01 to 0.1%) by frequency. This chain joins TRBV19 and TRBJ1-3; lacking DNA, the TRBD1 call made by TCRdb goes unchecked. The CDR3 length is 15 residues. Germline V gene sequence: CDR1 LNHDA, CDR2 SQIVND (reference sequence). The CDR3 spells CASTALMGSGNTIYF. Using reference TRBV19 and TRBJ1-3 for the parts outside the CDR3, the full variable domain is DGGITQSPKYLFRKEGQNVTLSCEQNLNHDAMYWYRQDPGQGLRLIYYSQIVNDFQKGDIAEGYSVSREKKESFPLTVTSAQKNPTAFYLCASTALMGSGNTIYFGEGSWLTVV.

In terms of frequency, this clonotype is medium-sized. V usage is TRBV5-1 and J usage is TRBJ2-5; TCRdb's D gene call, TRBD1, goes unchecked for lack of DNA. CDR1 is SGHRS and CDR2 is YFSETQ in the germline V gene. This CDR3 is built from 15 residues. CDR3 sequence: CASSPGGSGQETQYF.

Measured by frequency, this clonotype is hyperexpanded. CDR3 loop: CASSLARARPFGEQFF. V gene TRBV5-4 combines with J gene TRBJ2-1; the D call from TCRdb, TRBD2, cannot be confirmed without DNA. Germline assignment: CDR1 SGHNT and CDR2 YYREEE (reference sequence). This CDR3 is 16 amino acids long.

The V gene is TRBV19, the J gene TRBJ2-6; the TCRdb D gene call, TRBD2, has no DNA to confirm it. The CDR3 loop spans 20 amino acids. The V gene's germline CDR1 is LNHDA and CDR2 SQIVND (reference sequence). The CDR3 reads CASSRNSGGPFGSGANVLTF. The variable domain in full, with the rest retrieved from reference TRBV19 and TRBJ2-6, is DGGITQSPKYLFRKEGQNVTLSCEQNLNHDAMYWYRQDPGQGLRLIYYSQIVNDFQKGDIAEGYSVSREKKESFPLTVTSAQKNPTAFYLCASSRNSGGPFGSGANVLTFGAGSRLTVL.

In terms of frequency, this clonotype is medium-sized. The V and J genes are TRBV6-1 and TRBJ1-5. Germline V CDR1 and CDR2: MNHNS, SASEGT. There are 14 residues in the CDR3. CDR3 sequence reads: CASSEGLANQPQHF.

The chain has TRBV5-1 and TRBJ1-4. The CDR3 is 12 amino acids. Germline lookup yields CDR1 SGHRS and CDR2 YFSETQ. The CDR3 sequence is CASRSSNEKLFF.

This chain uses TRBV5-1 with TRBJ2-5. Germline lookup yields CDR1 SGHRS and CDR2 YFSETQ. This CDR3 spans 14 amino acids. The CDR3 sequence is CASSESRNPETQYF.

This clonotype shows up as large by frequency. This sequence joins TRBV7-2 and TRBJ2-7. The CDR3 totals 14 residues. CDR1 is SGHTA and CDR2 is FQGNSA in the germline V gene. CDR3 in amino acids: CASSLPQSSYEQYF.

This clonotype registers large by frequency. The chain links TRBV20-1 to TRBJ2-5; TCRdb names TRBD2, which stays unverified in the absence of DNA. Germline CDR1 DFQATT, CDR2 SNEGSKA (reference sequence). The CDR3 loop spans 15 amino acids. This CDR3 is CSAPPGTSGVETQYF.

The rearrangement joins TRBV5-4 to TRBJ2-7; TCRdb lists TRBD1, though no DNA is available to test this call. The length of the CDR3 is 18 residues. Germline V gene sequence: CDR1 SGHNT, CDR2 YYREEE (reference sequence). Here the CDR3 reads CASSGARDRGLSSYEQYF.

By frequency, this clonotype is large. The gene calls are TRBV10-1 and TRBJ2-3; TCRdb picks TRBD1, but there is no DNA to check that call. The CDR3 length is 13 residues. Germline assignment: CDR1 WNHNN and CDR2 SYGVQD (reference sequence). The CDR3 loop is CASGTGDLDTQYF.

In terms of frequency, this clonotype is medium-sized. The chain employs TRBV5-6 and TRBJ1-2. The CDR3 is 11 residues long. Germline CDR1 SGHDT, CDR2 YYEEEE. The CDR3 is CASSILQVYTF.

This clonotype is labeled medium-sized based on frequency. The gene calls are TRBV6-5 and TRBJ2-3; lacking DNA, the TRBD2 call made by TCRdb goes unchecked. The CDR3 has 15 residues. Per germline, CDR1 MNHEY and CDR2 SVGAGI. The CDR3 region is CASSYVASGEATQYF.

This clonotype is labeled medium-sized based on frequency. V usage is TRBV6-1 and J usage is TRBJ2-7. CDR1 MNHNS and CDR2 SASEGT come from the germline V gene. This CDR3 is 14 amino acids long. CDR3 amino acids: CASSAGQGSYEQYF.

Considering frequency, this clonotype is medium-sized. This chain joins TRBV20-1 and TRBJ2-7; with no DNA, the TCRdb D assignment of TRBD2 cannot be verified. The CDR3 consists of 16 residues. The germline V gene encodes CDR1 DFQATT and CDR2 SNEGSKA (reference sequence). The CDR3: CSARDTLTGTSYEQYF.

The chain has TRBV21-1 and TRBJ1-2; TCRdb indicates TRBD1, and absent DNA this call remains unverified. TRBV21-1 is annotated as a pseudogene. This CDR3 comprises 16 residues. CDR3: CASSKGSLRDRDGYTF.